This T cell receptor beta chain is from a study of T cell repertoires in cytomegalovirus infection. Overall study findings and caveats: Clonotypes of TCR beta that were HLA-C-restricted and CMV-specific dominated the ex vivo response. Cumulative public TCR beta family frequency identified carriers of CMV plus the relevant HLA.

A note on this clonotype: Its antigen is unidentified.

One entry per CDR3 protein, called by TCRdb with MiXCR from the reads. Here the sample spans 95,000 to 150,000 distinct CDR3 sequences, over 25% being singletons. V lost 2 bases to trimming and J lost 9 bases; unmatched junction nucleotides: 7. The CDR3 sequence is 14 residues long. Germline V gene sequence: CDR1 SGHTA, CDR2 FQGNSA. The source is a human donor in good health (CMV status not recorded). Some clones in this sample may be carry-over from other donors' samples. The rearrangement uses TRBV7-2 and TRBJ2-1; 7 bases agree with TRBD2. The material was CD8+ T cells from cultured PBMCs, obtained from culture after CMV antigen stimulation. CDR3 bases: TGTGCCAGCAGCTTAACCTCGGGCGGGAGTGAGCAGTTCTTC. It is translated as CASSLTSGGSEQFF.